This TCR beta chain was sequenced for a study of PD-1 blockade in mismatch repair-deficient tumors. Turning to the study itself: Patients had over ten mismatch repair-deficient cancer types and were previously treated and progressing.

PCR or immunohistochemistry showed mismatch repair deficiency in every enrolled patient. Three pembrolizumab responders had their TCRs sequenced. The V segment lost 0 bases and the J segment 0 bases; nucleotides outside the gene matches: 11. The length of the CDR3 is 20 residues. The germline gives CDR1 LGHNT, CDR2 FRNRAP. Remarks on this clone: Its antigen is as yet unknown.

The assay was immunoSEQ multiplex PCR, and TCRdb's table has in-frame clones only and misses some. The table has 80,000 to 100,000 clones, 81% seen once; the top ten hold roughly 2.8%. Findings and caveats of the study: After pembrolizumab, tumor-resident clones rose rapidly, then generally contracted before radiologic responses.

The rearrangement uses TRBV12-5 and TRBJ2-6, with 7 bases matching TRBD2. The sequenced sample was peripheral blood, obtained 12 weeks after starting pembrolizumab. This clonotype was sampled from an adult with mismatch repair-deficient cancer. CDR3 protein: CASGLVRSQGGISGANVLTF. The CDR3 DNA follows: TGTGCTAGTGGTTTGGTACGAAGTCAGGGAGGGATCTCTGGGGCCAACGTCCTGACTTTC.